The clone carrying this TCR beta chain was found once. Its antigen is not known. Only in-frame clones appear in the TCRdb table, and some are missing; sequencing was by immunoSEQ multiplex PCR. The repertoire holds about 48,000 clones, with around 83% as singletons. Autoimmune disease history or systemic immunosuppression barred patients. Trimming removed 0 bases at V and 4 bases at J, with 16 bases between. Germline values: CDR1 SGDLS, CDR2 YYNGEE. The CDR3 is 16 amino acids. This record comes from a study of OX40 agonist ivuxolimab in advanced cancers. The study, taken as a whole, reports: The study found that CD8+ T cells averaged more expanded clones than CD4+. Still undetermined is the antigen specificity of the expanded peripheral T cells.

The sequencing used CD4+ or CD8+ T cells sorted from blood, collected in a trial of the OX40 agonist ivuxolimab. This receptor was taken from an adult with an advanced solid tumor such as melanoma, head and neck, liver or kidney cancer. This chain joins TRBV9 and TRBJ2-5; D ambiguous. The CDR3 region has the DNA TGTGCCAGCAGCGTAGGGGCTTCCGGGCGCGGAGAGACCCAGTACTTC. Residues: CASSVGASGRGETQYF.